Included here is one T cell receptor beta chain sequence, with context. Lamina propria and intraepithelial lymphocytes were released by processing graft tissue. Clones were sequenced by immunoSEQ multiplex PCR, and TCRdb holds only the in-frame ones, with some missing. This sample yields about 60,000 clones, of which roughly 90% are seen a single time; approximately 1.7% belongs to the top ten. The CDR3 is 13 amino acids. The germline V gene encodes CDR1 SNHLY and CDR2 FYNNEI. The J segment lost 4 bases and the V segment lost 6 bases, leaving 4 bases of the junction unmatched. The data are from a study of graft-versus-host responses after intestinal transplantation. Turning to the study itself: The recipients all started with anti-thymocyte globulin induction and then took tacrolimus and steroids for 3 to 4 years.

The TCR sequence derives from a human patient who received an intestinal transplant, so some T cells may come from the graft donor. The sample consisted of ileum tissue, taken 350 to 400 days after transplant. This rearrangement joins TRBV2 to TRBJ1-1; 8 bases fit TRBD1. This CDR3 reads CASRSTGGTEAFF. CDR3 bases: TGTGCCAGCAGATCTACAGGGGGCACTGAAGCTTTCTTT. Full variable domain (outside the CDR3, taken from reference TRBV2 and TRBJ1-1): EPEVTQTPSHQVTQMGQEVILRCVPISNHLYFYWYRQILGQKVEFLVSFYNNEISEKSEIFDDQFSVERPDGSNFTLKIRSTKLEDSAMYFCASRSTGGTEAFFGQGTRLTVV.